This TCR beta chain was profiled in a study of blood T cell repertoires in COVID-19. Overall study: Sites in the United States, Italy and Spain provided acute and convalescent COVID-19 samples. T cells, B-cell-depleted T cells, or PBMCs supplied cDNA or gDNA.

Seattle participants joined during active infection and were tracked over time. Trimming at V came to 1 base and at J to 6 bases, leaving 3 bases not matched to a gene. The CDR3 is 15 residues long. Germline V CDR1 and CDR2: SGHTA, FQGNSA. Per the original data handling: Nucleated cell counts were estimated from reference gene primer amplification. Sequencing used immunoSEQ multiplex PCR; TCRdb keeps in-frame clones, though not all of them. For V, J and clone size, that table is used; D and trimming come from the DNA. The sample lists about 170,000 clones, just under 85% seen once, with 2.5% to 3% in the top ten.

The specimen sequenced was peripheral blood. The sequence came from a woman aged 80 or over with COVID-19, enrolled during active disease. The V gene is TRBV7-2, the J gene TRBJ2-1, with 10 bases aligning to TRBD2. DNA for the CDR3: TGTGCCAGCAGCTTAGGTCTAGCGGGGGTCAATGAGCAGTTCTTC. Protein sequence: CASSLGLAGVNEQFF.